Each of the 6 T cell receptor beta chains below was sequenced from the same sample in a study of blood T cell repertoires in COVID-19. Using immunoSEQ multiplex PCR, the repertoire was profiled, and TCRdb retains in-frame clones only, with some absent. The data contain more than 300,000 clones, roughly 89% of them singletons. The sample consisted of peripheral blood. The receptor source for this set is a woman in her twenties or thirties with COVID-19, enrolled during active disease.

This rearrangement joins TRBV28 to TRBJ1-2; a possible D gene is TRBD1 (6 bases). The ends were cut back, 5 bases at V and 4 bases at J, with 11 bases in the middle. From germline, CDR1 is MDHEN and CDR2 SYDVKM. The CDR3 extends over 13 amino acids. The CDR3 sequence: CASSLTDSYGYTF. The CDR3 DNA reads TGTGCCAGCAGTCTAACGGACAGCTATGGCTACACCTTC.

The V and J genes are TRBV7-2 and TRBJ1-6, with TRBD1 matching over 8 bases. In germline, CDR1 is SGHTA, CDR2 FQGNSA. Trimming at V came to 4 bases and at J to 10 bases, leaving 6 bases not matched to a gene. The CDR3 loop spans 14 amino acids. CDR3 DNA sequence: TGTGCCAGCAGCTCAGGGGGCTTACTATCACCCCTCCACTTT. Protein product: CASSSGGLLSPLHF.

This rearrangement joins TRBV7-2 to TRBJ2-7; D possibly corresponds to TRBD2 (5 bases). This CDR3 has 14 residues. The V end was cut by 5 bases, the J end by 3 bases, with 14 bases between. CDR1 SGHTA and CDR2 FQGNSA come from the germline V gene. CDR3 in DNA: TGTGCCAGCAGCGCACAGCCCGGGAACTACGAGCAGTACTTC. It yields the protein CASSAQPGNYEQYF.

This clone was recorded a few times. The V call is TRBV5-6, the J call TRBJ1-3, with D possibly being TRBD1 (6 bases). V gave up 4 bases and J gave up 4 bases, with 12 bases separating them. This CDR3 spans 14 amino acids. Germline CDR1 reads SGHDT; CDR2 reads YYEEEE. The CDR3 DNA follows: TGTGCCAGCAGCCAGAGGACAGCCGGAAACACCATATATTTT. This sequence encodes CASSQRTAGNTIYF.

The DNA for the CDR3 is TGCGCCAGCAGACACGGGACAGGGGCCGGGGGGCCCCTCACAGATACGCAGTATTTT. Residues: CASRHGTGAGGPLTDTQYF. The chain has TRBV5-1 and TRBJ2-3; 10 positions agree with TRBD1. V dropped 5 bases and J dropped 2; count of bases not matched to a gene: 17. The germline gives CDR1 SGHRS, CDR2 YFSETQ. The CDR3 has 19 residues.

The chain recombines TRBV19 with TRBJ1-5; 9 bases agree with TRBD1. V trimming: 10 bases; J trimming: 5 bases; junction bases outside the gene matches: 6. Germline loops: CDR1 LNHDA, CDR2 SQIVND (reference sequence). The CDR3 sequence is 13 residues long. As DNA, the CDR3 is TGTGCCACACTGGGACAGGGCCATCAGCCCCAGCATTTT. The encoded protein is CATLGQGHQPQHF.